This T cell receptor beta chain was captured by sequencing in a study of cytomegalovirus exposure and HLA in healthy donors. Primers included in the PCR were 60 Vbeta and 13 Jbeta primers. TCRdb's table, derived via immunoSEQ multiplex PCR, lists solely in-frame clones and lacks some. The sample yields roughly 150,000 clones, 78% seen once. J was trimmed by 8 bases and V by 2 bases; bases with no gene match: 11. From germline, CDR1 is MGHRA and CDR2 YSYEKL. This CDR3 spans 15 amino acids. To note about this clone: No antigen is known for it.

Study-wide points: After further analysis at a later stage, around 17,000 TCR beta sequences were associated with HLA alleles at 0.05 false discovery rate.

Material for sequencing was PBMCs. The TCR originated in a woman between 40 and 50 years old in good health and CMV-seropositive. The genes are TRBV4-1 and TRBJ1-2; 7 bases agree with TRBD1. Here the CDR3 DNA reads TGCGCCAGCAGCCAACTACTGACAGGGTCGGGAGGCTACACCTTC. It translates to CASSQLLTGSGGYTF.